These 10 T cell receptor beta chains were all obtained from the same sample, sequenced in a study of shared clonotypes between healthy human individuals. Cells designated naive CD8 were CD45RO-negative and were positively selected for CCR7, with terminally differentiated effector memory CD45RA+ cells excluded. The assay was immunoSEQ multiplex PCR, and TCRdb's table has in-frame clones only and misses some. The sample records millions of clones, approximately 94% being singletons. The sample comprised naive CD8+ T cells sorted from blood. Every receptor here comes from a man aged 18 to 30 in good health.

The chain has TRBV30 and TRBJ2-6; possibly TRBD1 for D (7 bases). Trimming left V 0 bases short and J 4 bases short, with 22 bases between. This CDR3 is 19 amino acids long. Germline V gives CDR1 GTSNPN, CDR2 SVGIG (reference sequence). The CDR3 sequence: CAWSVPPGGTSWGANVLTF. As DNA, the CDR3 is TGTGCCTGGAGTGTCCCTCCAGGGGGGACCTCCTGGGGGGCCAACGTCCTGACTTTC.

CDR3: CASSDSTGDRVGYEQYF. The CDR3 DNA is TGTGCCAGCAGTGACTCGACGGGGGACAGGGTTGGATACGAGCAGTACTTC. The chain uses TRBV6-4 and TRBJ2-7; 9 bases line up with TRBD1. The CDR3 has 17 residues. Trimming removed 0 bases from V and 4 bases from J; junction bases left unmatched: 10. Germline CDR1 MRHNA, CDR2 SNTAGT.

The chain joins TRBV5-6 to TRBJ1-2; tentative D call: TRBD1 (6 bases). The CDR3 is made up of 16 amino acids. V lost 2 bases and J lost 3, with 17 bases in between. Germline-derived CDR1 and CDR2 are SGHDT and YYEEEE. The chain's CDR3 is CASSFGGREVYYGYTF. CDR3 in DNA: TGTGCCAGCAGCTTTGGGGGCAGGGAGGTATACTATGGCTACACCTTC. The whole variable domain, filled in from reference TRBV5-6 and TRBJ1-2, reads DAGVTQSPTHLIKTRGQQVTLRCSPKSGHDTVSWYQQALGQGPQFIFQYYEEEERQRGNFPDRFSGHQFPNYSSELNVNALLLGDSALYLCASSFGGREVYYGYTFGSGTRLTVV.

This chain uses TRBV27 with TRBJ2-1; 13 bases map to TRBD2. Germline values: CDR1 MNHEY, CDR2 SMNVEV (reference sequence). The V segment lost 7 bases and the J segment 5 bases; nucleotides outside the gene matches: 5. The length of the CDR3 is 15 residues. The CDR3 sequence: CASTPGTSGDNEQFF. CDR3 in DNA: TGTGCCAGCACCCCCGGGACTAGCGGGGACAATGAGCAGTTCTTC.

With respect to this clone: The same CDR3 also results from other DNA sequences found in this sample. V is TRBV29-1 and J is TRBJ2-2; D not resolved. The CDR3 is made up of 14 amino acids. Trimming removed 2 bases at V and 0 bases at J, with 7 bases between. Germline CDR1 and CDR2: SQVTM and ANQGSEA. In DNA form, the CDR3 reads TGCAGCGTTGAAAGCCAAACGAACACCGGGGAGCTGTTTTTT. The encoded protein is CSVESQTNTGELFF.

J is TRBJ1-3 and V is TRBV28; D is uncertain. CDR1 and CDR2 from the germline V gene are MDHEN and SYDVKM. Trimming pared 3 bases from V and 8 bases from J, leaving 14 bases between. The CDR3 spans 14 residues. CDR3 bases: TGTGCCAGCAGTTTGGGCCGCGAAGTAGACACCATATATTTT. Translation: CASSLGREVDTIYF.

As for this clone: This same CDR3 is encoded by further DNA sequences in the sample. The chain links TRBV6-5 to TRBJ1-1; no definite D call. V lost 2 bases, J lost 4 bases, and 11 bases lay in between. Germline V gene lookup returns CDR1 MNHEY and CDR2 SVGAGI. The CDR3 is 14 residues long. The CDR3 sequence is CASSYEVGGTEAFF. The DNA for the CDR3 is TGTGCCAGCAGTTACGAAGTTGGTGGCACTGAAGCTTTCTTT.

The chain carries TRBV7-3 and TRBJ2-1, with D possibly being TRBD1 (5 bases). CDR1 and CDR2 from the germline V gene are SGHTA and FQGTGA. The CDR3 spans 18 residues. V was clipped by 2 bases and J by 0 bases, with 17 bases between them. The DNA for the CDR3 is TGTGCCAGCAGCTTACGTGGCAGGGCCGATAGCTCCTACAATGAGCAGTTCTTC. The encoded protein is CASSLRGRADSSYNEQFF.

The chain is built from TRBV7-9 and TRBJ2-2, with no clear D. The CDR3 loop spans 12 amino acids. V lost 1 base to trimming and J lost 8 bases, with 5 bases between them. Germline CDR1 SEHNR, CDR2 FQNEAQ (reference sequence). As DNA, the CDR3 is TGTGCCAGCAGCTTAGTTTTTGGGGAGCTGTTTTTT. It encodes CASSLVFGELFF.

The chain has TRBV2 and TRBJ1-3, with D maybe TRBD1 (5 bases). This CDR3 spans 15 amino acids. The ends were cut back, 3 bases at V and 4 bases at J, with 13 bases in the middle. Germline V lookup: CDR1 SNHLY, CDR2 FYNNEI. CDR3 nucleotides: TGTGCCAGCAGTGATTGGGGCTTGGAAGGAAACACCATATATTTT. This sequence encodes CASSDWGLEGNTIYF. The complete variable domain, with remaining parts taken from reference TRBV2 and TRBJ1-3, reads EPEVTQTPSHQVTQMGQEVILRCVPISNHLYFYWYRQILGQKVEFLVSFYNNEISEKSEIFDDQFSVERPDGSNFTLKIRSTKLEDSAMYFCASSDWGLEGNTIYFGEGSWLTVV.